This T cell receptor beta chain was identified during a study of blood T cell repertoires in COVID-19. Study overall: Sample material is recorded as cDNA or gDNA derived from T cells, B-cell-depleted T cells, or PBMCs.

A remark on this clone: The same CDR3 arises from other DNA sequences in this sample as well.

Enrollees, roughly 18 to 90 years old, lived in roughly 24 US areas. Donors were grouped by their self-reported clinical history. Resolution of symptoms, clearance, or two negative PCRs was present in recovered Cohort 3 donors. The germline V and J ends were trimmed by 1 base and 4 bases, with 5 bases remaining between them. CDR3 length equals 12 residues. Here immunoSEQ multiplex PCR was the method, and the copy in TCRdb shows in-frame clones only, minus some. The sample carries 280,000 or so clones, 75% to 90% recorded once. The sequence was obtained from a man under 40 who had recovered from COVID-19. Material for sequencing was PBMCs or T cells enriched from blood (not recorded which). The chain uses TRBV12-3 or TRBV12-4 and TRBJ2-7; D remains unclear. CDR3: CASSLVRYEQYF. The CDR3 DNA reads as TGTGCCAGCAGTTTAGTACGGTACGAGCAGTACTTC.